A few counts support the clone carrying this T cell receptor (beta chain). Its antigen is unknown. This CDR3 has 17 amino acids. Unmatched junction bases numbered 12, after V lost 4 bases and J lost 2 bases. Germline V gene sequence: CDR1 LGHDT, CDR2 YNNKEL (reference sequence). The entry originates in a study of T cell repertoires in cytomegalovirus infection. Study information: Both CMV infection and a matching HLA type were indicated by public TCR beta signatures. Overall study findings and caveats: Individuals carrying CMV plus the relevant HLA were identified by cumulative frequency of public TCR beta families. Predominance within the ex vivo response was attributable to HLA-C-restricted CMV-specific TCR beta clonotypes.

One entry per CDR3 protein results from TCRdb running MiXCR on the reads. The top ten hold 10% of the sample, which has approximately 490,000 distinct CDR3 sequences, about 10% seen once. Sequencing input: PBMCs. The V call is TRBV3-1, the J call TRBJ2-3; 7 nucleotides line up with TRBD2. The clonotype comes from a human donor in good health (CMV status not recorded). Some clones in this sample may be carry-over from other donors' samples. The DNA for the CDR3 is TGTGCCAGCAGCCGATGGGGGGACTACGACACCACAGATACGCAGTATTTT. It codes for CASSRWGDYDTTDTQYF.